This T cell receptor (beta chain) derives from a study of T cells in localized non-small cell lung cancer. Study results and limitations: Uninvolved adjacent lung, not tumor, had the highest T cell clonality.

Here immunoSEQ multiplex PCR was the method, and the copy in TCRdb shows in-frame clones only, minus some. Of tens of thousands of clones listed, approximately 85% are singletons. In its sample, this clone was seen once. As yet, its antigen is unknown. The V end was cut by 4 bases, the J end by 0 bases, with 17 bases between. CDR1 SGHNT and CDR2 YYREEE come from the germline V gene (reference sequence). This CDR3 comprises 17 residues. The rearrangement joins TRBV5-4 to TRBJ1-3, with D unclear. The sequencing here drew on peripheral blood, taken before any cancer treatment. This receptor was taken from a man aged 35 to 69 with stage I lung adenocarcinoma. CDR3: CASSPQALGPSGNTIYF. The CDR3 DNA is TGTGCCAGCAGCCCCCAGGCCTTGGGCCCCTCTGGAAACACCATATATTTT.